A selection of T cell receptor beta chains follows, all from one sample in a study of blood T cell repertoires in COVID-19. Only in-frame clones appear in the TCRdb table, and some are missing; sequencing was by immunoSEQ multiplex PCR. This table holds approximately 230,000 clones, around 88% found once. Sequenced input: peripheral blood. The receptors here all came from a woman in her thirties with COVID-19, enrolled during active disease. Each CDR3 is given without its conserved first and last residue. The D gene is left open where the match is weak. The size field is filled for only some rows; it gives once, few, many or a size class.

NA | TRBJ2-5 | TRBV19 | 13 | TRBD1 | ASSSRDRVGGTQY
NA | TRBJ2-1 | TRBV19 | 10 | TRBD1 | ASSVTGTEQF
NA | TRBJ2-7 | TRBV3-1/TRBV3-2 | 11 | NA | ASSRTNTAEQY
NA | TRBJ2-7 | TRBV6-1 | 12 | TRBD2 | ASSPGGKPYEQY
NA | TRBJ2-5 | TRBV6-2/TRBV6-3 | 14 | TRBD2 | ASSLGTSGTKETQY
NA | TRBJ2-3 | TRBV5-1 | 13 | TRBD1 | ASSLGGGRTDTQY
NA | TRBJ1-2 | TRBV7-2 | 13 | NA | ASSLVPGQIYGYT
NA | TRBJ2-5 | TRBV10-2 | 11 | NA | ASRGGRYETQY
NA | TRBJ2-5 | TRBV13 | 10 | NA | ASSVSGETQY
NA | TRBJ2-3 | TRBV11-3 | 12 | NA | ASSQLLTEDTQY
NA | TRBJ2-5 | TRBV7-2 | 14 | TRBD2 | ASSLGGGARQETQY
NA | TRBJ1-4 | TRBV5-1 | 14 | NA | ASSLQRRDADEKLF
NA | TRBJ2-5 | TRBV20-1 | 12 | TRBD1 | SASPDRGPKTQY
NA | TRBJ2-1 | TRBV3-1/TRBV3-2 | 14 | TRBD1 | ASSRMGQSSYNEQF
NA | TRBJ1-1 | TRBV27 | 13 | TRBD1 | ASSSQGAADTEAF
NA | TRBJ2-3 | TRBV27 | 14 | TRBD1 | ASRPAGGIFTDTQY
once | TRBJ2-3 | TRBV15 | 15 | TRBD1 | ATSRDLQGARTDTQY
NA | TRBJ1-2 | TRBV6-5 | 11 | NA | ASSMNRDYGYT
NA | TRBJ2-7 | TRBV4-2 | 12 | NA | ASSQVPGPYEQY
NA | TRBJ1-3 | TRBV12-3/TRBV12-4 | 11 | NA | ASRDSPGNTIY
NA | TRBJ1-2 | TRBV5-1 | 13 | NA | ASSLVGRGSYGYT
NA | TRBJ2-2 | TRBV19 | 12 | TRBD1 | ASSDRGNTGELF
NA | TRBJ2-7 | TRBV18 | 12 | NA | ASSPGRQDHEQY
NA | TRBJ1-3 | TRBV18 | 12 | NA | ASSPDTSGNTIY
NA | TRBJ1-5 | TRBV28 | 12 | NA | ASSLIQGRQPQH
NA | TRBJ2-2 | TRBV11-3 | 15 | TRBD2 | ASSFLLGGTNTGELF
NA | TRBJ2-3 | TRBV7-2 | 17 | TRBD2 | ASSSSPYRASGSPDTQY
NA | TRBJ2-1 | TRBV7-2 | 13 | TRBD2 | ASTSSGGGYNEQF
NA | TRBJ1-2 | TRBV5-6 | 12 | TRBD1 | ASSFMGQALGYT
NA | TRBJ2-3 | TRBV6-2/TRBV6-3 | 14 | NA | ASSLYRGTSTDTQY
NA | TRBJ2-1 | TRBV24-1 | 14 | TRBD1 | ATSDTGTGGSNEQF
NA | TRBJ2-7 | TRBV7-2 | 16 | TRBD1 | ASSLAGTGHSISYEQY
NA | TRBJ1-5 | TRBV6-2/TRBV6-3 | 14 | NA | ASSYWKGGGNQPQH
NA | TRBJ2-1 | TRBV6-5 | 9 | TRBD1 | ASAKGALKF
few | TRBJ1-1 | TRBV2 | 11 | NA | ATSQWAQTEAF
NA | TRBJ1-1 | TRBV29-1 | 14 | NA | SVEDSEGRYGTEAF
NA | TRBJ1-1 | TRBV6-6 | 12 | NA | ASSYSGENTEAF
NA | TRBJ2-7 | TRBV11-2 | 11 | TRBD2 | ASSPELAGEQY
NA | TRBJ1-1 | TRBV12-3/TRBV12-4 | 11 | TRBD1 | ASSSDRATEAF
few | TRBJ1-4 | TRBV19 | 16 | NA | ASSIDGGGTGANEKLF
NA | TRBJ1-4 | TRBV12-3/TRBV12-4 | 9 | NA | ASMAGEKLF
NA | TRBJ1-6 | TRBV18 | 14 | TRBD1 | ASSSQTGTGSSPLH
NA | TRBJ2-5 | TRBV12-5 | 14 | TRBD2 | ASGITRTSGLETQY
NA | TRBJ2-7 | TRBV24-1 | 11 | NA | ATSDFTMSEQY
NA | TRBJ2-7 | TRBV6-2/TRBV6-3 | 12 | NA | ASSPWDKNYEQY